The entry below describes one T cell receptor (beta chain). Its antigen is currently unknown. These data belong to a study of Ad26.COV2.S vaccination and SARS-CoV-2 variants. Study at large: Ad26.COV2.S shots went into the muscle once or twice, 56 days apart.

The treatment here: 15 to 20 received Ad26.COV2.S at low or high dose, single or two shots; about 5 received placebo; per-sample allocation not given. All samples were drawn on day 63, counting from the first vaccine or placebo injection. The study used a vaccine consisting of an Ad26 vector that expressed Wuhan-strain SARS-CoV-2 spike. Germline V CDR1 and CDR2: MGHDK, SYGVNS. The ends were cut back, 1 base at V and 5 bases at J, with 14 bases in the middle. CDR3 size: 15 residues. Profiling relied on immunoSEQ multiplex PCR, and the TCRdb table lists in-frame clones only, not all of them. Of more than 300,000 clones listed, about 89% were seen once; the top ten hold 5%. Study findings and constraints: CD8+ and CD4+ T cells specific for spike reportedly responded with substantial breadth after vaccination. Total responses of T cells may have been underestimated by the analyses of TCR breadth and depth.

This material consisted of peripheral blood, taken in a trial of Ad26.COV2.S vaccine versus placebo. This chain uses TRBV25-1 with TRBJ1-1; D not resolved. The TCR sequence derives from a person aged 18 to 59 who received the Ad26.COV2.S COVID-19 vaccine or a placebo. For the CDR3, the DNA is TGTGCCAGCAGTGAATCAAAGGGCCGGTGGACTGAAGCTTTCTTT. It specifies CASSESKGRWTEAFF. Supplemented by reference TRBV25-1 and TRBJ1-1, the full variable domain reads EADIYQTPRYLVIGTGKKITLECSQTMGHDKMYWYQQDPGMELHLIHYSYGVNSTEKGDLSSESTVSRIRTEHFPLTLESARPSHTSQYLCASSESKGRWTEAFFGQGTRLTVV.